Described below is a single T cell receptor (beta chain) sequence and its context. Its antigen is not known. Libraries were prepared by immunoSEQ multiplex PCR; TCRdb keeps only in-frame clonotypes and omits some of them. The data show fewer than 90,000 clones, roughly 80% seen once. V was shortened by 3 bases and J by 8 bases, with 13 bases between the two germline ends. From germline, CDR1 is MNHEY and CDR2 SMNVEV (reference sequence). The CDR3 length is 13 residues. The data derive from a study of memory CD4+ T cells and cytomegalovirus serostatus. General study points: CD4+ memory repertoires contained about 40% of the roughly 160 reported CMV TCRbeta sequences.

Single viable CD3+CD4+CD8-CD45RO+ cells were sorted as the memory CD4+ T cells. The genes are TRBV27 and TRBJ1-2; weak D call: TRBD1 (5 bases). The sequence was collected from an adult in good health and CMV-seropositive. The sample was memory CD4+ T cells from blood. The CDR3 DNA is TGTGCCAGCAGTTTTCGGGGGTTTGAGGGCTACACCTTC. Its translation is CASSFRGFEGYTF.